This TCR beta chain originates from a study of blood T cell repertoires in COVID-19. Study context: The analysed material was cDNA or gDNA that came from T cells, B-cell-depleted T cells, or PBMCs.

V lost 3 bases and J lost 5; bases outside the gene matches: 8. CDR1 SGDLS and CDR2 YYNGEE come from the germline V gene. The length of the CDR3 is 16 residues. Original processing methods: From reference gene primer amplification, estimates of nucleated cell counts were derived. Produced via immunoSEQ multiplex PCR; TCRdb's table is partial and in-frame only. V and J calls and clone size are given by that table; D and trimming were obtained from the DNA. This sample has about 140,000 clones, with roughly 80% found just once. The chain is built from TRBV9 and TRBJ2-1; 10 bases align to TRBD1. This TCR was recovered from a woman in her fifties or sixties with acute or convalescent COVID-19. The sequencing sample was made of peripheral blood. CDR3 DNA: TGTGCCAGCAGCGCTGGGGGGGGGACAGGGGACAATGAGCAGTTCTTC. Residues: CASSAGGGTGDNEQFF.